The clone carrying this T cell receptor (beta chain) showed up just once. What it binds is unknown. These data are taken from a study of CD8+ T cells in alopecia areata. Noted treatment: oral pan-JAK inhibitor, 5-10 mg twice daily. Collected material from alopecia areata patients comprised lesional scalp punch biopsies and peripheral blood. Sorting from PBMCs produced CD4+ and CD8+ T cells. CDR3 length: 16 residues. The germline CDR1 and CDR2 sequences are LGHNA and YSLEER. Between the trimmed V and J ends, which lost 3 bases and 6 bases, there was a span of 17 bases. Study-wide points: The study found that many expanded lesional clones persisted in scalp and blood during tofacitinib.

cDNA reverse transcribed from extracted RNA served as the sequencing template. Data came from immunoSEQ multiplex PCR; TCRdb stores just in-frame clones and leaves some out. The sample holds around 110,000 clones, under 60% seen once. V gene TRBV4-3 combines with J gene TRBJ1-4; possibly TRBD1 for D (5 bases). This receptor was identified in a human donor with alopecia areata. The sample in question was CD8+ T cells sorted from blood, obtained at week 24, from a patient treated with tofacitinib. This chain's CDR3 is CASSHHHGGEDEKLFF. For the CDR3, the DNA is TGCGCCAGCAGCCACCACCACGGAGGGGAGGATGAAAAACTGTTTTTT.